This T cell receptor (beta chain) originates from a study of T cells expressing NK-cell markers. From its re-call of the 5' RACE reads, TCRdb lists each CDR3 protein once, without DNA. The sample includes approximately 170,000 distinct CDR3 sequences. This CDR3 has 14 residues. The germline V gene has CDR1 LGHNA and CDR2 YNFKEQ. This rearrangement joins TRBV4-2 to TRBJ1-5. The material sequenced was blood T cells: a sorted CD56 or NKG2C T cell subset, CD4+ or CD8+ T cells, or bulk PBMC T cells (not recorded which). The sequence was collected from a man aged 18-69 years in good health. The CDR3 reads CASSQEFGNQPQHF.